This T cell receptor (beta chain) derives from a study of CD4 T cells in relation to SARS-CoV-2 and coronaviruses. This clone was detected a few times. The CDR3 runs to 18 residues. Trimming stripped 3 bases from V and 6 bases from J, with 26 bases between. Germline CDR1 and CDR2: SGHDT and YYEEEE. Unexposed donor CD4+ T cells date from 2011-2018, before the COVID-19 pandemic. The assay was immunoSEQ multiplex PCR, and TCRdb's table has in-frame clones only and misses some. The sample lists 50,000 to 70,000 clones, over 70% seen once, with over 1.5% in the top ten. The TCR was taken from a human donor in good health. Specimen: memory CD4+ T cells from PBMCs. The chain uses TRBV5-6 and TRBJ2-3; D tentatively reads TRBD1 or TRBD2 (6 bases each). CDR3: CASSSRGWQGTTEDTQYF. CDR3 in DNA: TGTGCCAGCAGCTCTCGGGGGTGGCAGGGGACCACGGAGGATACGCAGTATTTT.